The 28 T cell receptor beta chains below come from one sample, sequenced in a study of blood T cell repertoires in COVID-19. Libraries were prepared by immunoSEQ multiplex PCR; TCRdb keeps only in-frame clonotypes and omits some of them. The sample yields about 98,000 clones, roughly 92% seen once. Sequenced sample: peripheral blood. These receptors came from a woman between 50 and 59 years old with COVID-19, enrolled during active disease.

This rearrangement joins TRBV2 to TRBJ2-2, with 10 bases identical to TRBD2. After removal of 7 bases from V and 1 base from J, the junction contained 0 bases not matched to a gene. The germline V gene has CDR1 SNHLY and CDR2 FYNNEI. The CDR3 is 14 amino acids. The CDR3 DNA reads TGTGCCAGCACTAGCGGGGGGAACACCGGGGAGCTGTTTTTT. It specifies CASTSGGNTGELFF.

The chain recombines TRBV5-5 with TRBJ2-3; D might be TRBD2 (7 bases). The V end was cut by 3 bases, the J end by 6 bases, with 11 bases between. Germline V gene sequence: CDR1 SGHKS, CDR2 YYEKEE (reference sequence). The CDR3 covers 13 residues. The CDR3 DNA reads TGTGCCAGCAGCTGGGGGGGCGAGGATACGCAGTATTTT. Protein product: CASSWGGEDTQYF. Drawing the rest from reference TRBV5-5 and TRBJ2-3, the complete variable domain is DAGVTQSPTHLIKTRGQQVTLRCSPISGHKSVSWYQQVLGQGPQFIFQYYEKEERGRGNFPDRFSARQFPNYSSELNVNALLLGDSALYLCASSWGGEDTQYFGPGTRLTVL.

This sequence joins TRBV5-6 and TRBJ1-2, with D unresolved. This CDR3 contains 15 residues. CDR1 is SGHDT and CDR2 is YYEEEE in the germline V gene. V was shortened by 5 bases and J by 2 bases, with 16 bases between the two germline ends. Here the CDR3 reads CASSLSGSHNYGYTF. CDR3 sequence (DNA): TGTGCCAGCAGTTTATCGGGGTCGCACAACTATGGCTACACCTTC.

The chain carries TRBV7-8 and TRBJ2-3; 10 positions agree with TRBD1. CDR1 SGHVS and CDR2 FQNEAQ come from the germline V gene. The CDR3 sequence is 16 residues long. The junction had 7 bases not matched to a gene; V was cut back by 3 bases and J by 4 bases. The CDR3 sequence is CASSFRRDRGSDTQYF. The CDR3, as DNA: TGTGCCAGCAGCTTCCGCCGGGACAGGGGCTCAGATACGCAGTATTTT.

This clone was recorded only once. CDR3 nucleotides: TGTGCCAGCACCTCAGAGTCGGGGGACAATGAGCAGTTCTTC. Protein: CASTSESGDNEQFF. The chain has TRBV11-3 and TRBJ2-1; D perhaps matches TRBD2 (6 bases). Trimming took off 7 bases at V and 5 bases at J, with 15 bases between the two ends. From germline, CDR1 is SGHNT and CDR2 YENEEA. This CDR3 has 14 residues. The full variable domain, its missing parts supplied by reference TRBV11-3 and TRBJ2-1, is EAGVVQSPRYKIIEKKQPVAFWCNPISGHNTLYWYLQNLGQGPELLIRYENEEAVDDSQLPKDRFSAERLKGVDSTLKIQPAELGDSAVYLCASTSESGDNEQFFGPGTRLTVL.

The V call is TRBV29-1, the J call TRBJ1-2; 7 bases map to TRBD1. CDR1 is SQVTM and CDR2 is ANQGSEA in the germline V gene. This CDR3 is built from 13 residues. The V segment lost 0 bases and the J segment 4 bases; nucleotides outside the gene matches: 2. The CDR3, as DNA: TGCAGCGTTGAAGAATACAGGGGCTATGGCTACACCTTC. It specifies CSVEEYRGYGYTF.

J is TRBJ1-1 and V is TRBV28; TRBD1 is a possible D gene (6 bases). The CDR3 length is 14 residues. V was pared by 2 bases and J by 8 bases, with 15 bases between. Germline V gives CDR1 MDHEN, CDR2 SYDVKM. CDR3 DNA sequence: TGTGCCAGCAGTTTACAGGGGAAAAGTCGAGAAGCTTTCTTT. Its translation: CASSLQGKSREAFF.

The chain is built from TRBV13 and TRBJ1-3, with 8 positions matching TRBD1. The CDR3 has 15 amino acids. V gave up 5 bases and J gave up 2 bases; unmatched junction bases: 5. Germline values: CDR1 PRHDT, CDR2 FYEKMQ (reference sequence). DNA of the CDR3: TGTGCCAGCAGCCCCGGACAGGGCCCTGGAAACACCATATATTTT. Translated: CASSPGQGPGNTIYF.

Here the CDR3 reads CASSPRGQGASTGNTIYF. The CDR3 region has the DNA TGTGCCAGCAGCCCCCGGGGACAGGGGGCTTCAACTGGAAACACCATATATTTT. The chain links TRBV11-3 to TRBJ1-3; 12 nucleotides agree with TRBD1. CDR3 length: 18 amino acids. Germline V gene data show CDR1 as SGHNT and CDR2 as YENEEA. Losses at the gene ends were 5 bases for V and 2 bases for J; bases not matched to a gene: 10.

The chain carries TRBV28 and TRBJ1-1; 7 bases match TRBD1. V gave up 6 bases and J gave up 6 bases; unmatched junction bases: 13. Germline V CDR1 and CDR2: MDHEN, SYDVKM. The length of the CDR3 is 15 residues. The CDR3 bases are TGTGCCAGCAGACACATTCGACAGGGTATCTCTGAAGCTTTCTTT. Amino acids: CASRHIRQGISEAFF. Combining the CDR3 with reference TRBV28 and TRBJ1-1 gives the whole variable domain DVKVTQSSRYLVKRTGEKVFLECVQDMDHENMFWYRQDPGLGLRLIYFSYDVKMKEKGDIPEGYSVSREKKERFSLILESASTNQTSMYLCASRHIRQGISEAFFGQGTRLTVV.

This sequence joins TRBV24-1 and TRBJ1-5; TRBD1 agrees at 7 bases. The CDR3 sequence is 15 residues long. Trimming cost V 7 bases and J 4 bases; bases outside gene matches: 9. The germline gives CDR1 KGHDR, CDR2 SFDVKD. CDR3 amino acids: CATRRNEDRNQPQHF. The DNA for the CDR3 is TGTGCCACCAGACGCAATGAGGACAGGAATCAGCCCCAGCATTTT.

This sequence joins TRBV5-1 and TRBJ2-1; the D is unclear. The CDR3 totals 11 residues. Trimming removed 1 base from V and 10 bases from J, with 6 bases in between. Germline CDR1 SGHRS, CDR2 YFSETQ. CDR3 bases: TGCGCCAGCAGCTTGAACATAGAGCAGTTCTTC. Protein: CASSLNIEQFF.

The sample holds one count of this clone. This sequence joins TRBV5-1 and TRBJ1-6; D unresolved. Germline V gene lookup returns CDR1 SGHRS and CDR2 YFSETQ. The CDR3 loop spans 16 amino acids. Trimming took 2 bases from V and 2 from J, leaving 11 bases between them. The CDR3 nucleotides read TGCGCCAGCAGCTTAGAGGGAGGCCCCTATAATTCACCCCTCCACTTT. Protein: CASSLEGGPYNSPLHF.

This clone appeared a single time. This chain uses TRBV27 with TRBJ2-1; perhaps TRBD1 as D (6 bases). This CDR3 has 13 residues. V lost 3 bases to trimming and J lost 5 bases, with 8 bases between them. Germline CDR1 and CDR2: MNHEY and SMNVEV (reference sequence). CDR3 amino acids: CASSLGAHNEQFF. The CDR3 region has the DNA TGTGCCAGCAGTTTGGGGGCCCACAATGAGCAGTTCTTC.

A word on this clone: The junction departs from the called germline gene at one end, perhaps through a read error. This chain joins TRBV6-1 and TRBJ1-4, with 7 bases lining up with TRBD1. There are 14 residues in the CDR3. Germline V gene sequence: CDR1 MNHNS, CDR2 SASEGT. DNA of the CDR3: TGTGCCAGCAGAGAAGGGACAGCTAATGAAAAACTGTTTTTT. It specifies CASREGTANEKLFF.

J is TRBJ1-6 and V is TRBV14; D uncertain. Germline V CDR1 and CDR2: SGHDN, FVKESK. V lost 4 bases and J lost 7, with 8 bases in between. The CDR3 totals 13 residues. CDR3 DNA sequence: TGTGCCAGCAGCCTGGAGATGAATTCACCCCTCCACTTT. As protein: CASSLEMNSPLHF.

The chain has TRBV6-5 and TRBJ1-2; TRBD1 might be the D (5 bases). The V end lost 10 bases, the J end lost 4 bases, and 13 bases lay between the germline ends. Germline loops: CDR1 MNHEY, CDR2 SVGAGI. This CDR3 contains 12 residues. The CDR3 spells CATGQGGYGYTF. The DNA for the CDR3 is TGTGCCACAGGGCAGGGAGGCTATGGCTACACCTTC.

The V gene is TRBV7-9, the J gene TRBJ1-1, with TRBD1 matching over 9 bases. Losses at the gene ends were 1 base for V and 2 bases for J; bases not matched to a gene: 5. The CDR3 is 16 residues long. Germline CDR1 SEHNR, CDR2 FQNEAQ (reference sequence). This CDR3 is CASSLDLQGANTEAFF. The CDR3 coding sequence is TGTGCCAGCAGCTTAGACCTACAGGGGGCAAACACTGAAGCTTTCTTT. The complete variable domain, with remaining parts taken from reference TRBV7-9 and TRBJ1-1, reads DTGVSQNPRHKITKRGQNVTFRCDPISEHNRLYWYRQTLGQGPEFLTYFQNEAQLEKSRLLSDRFSAERPKGSFSTLEIQRTEQGDSAMYLCASSLDLQGANTEAFFGQGTRLTVV.

This clone was counted a single time. The rearrangement links TRBV11-3 to TRBJ2-4; TRBD1 aligns across 9 bases. The CDR3 consists of 15 residues. Germline assignment: CDR1 SGHNT and CDR2 YENEEA. Trimming took 5 bases from V and 9 from J; bases not matched to a gene: 11. CDR3: CASSPGGQGWGIQYF. The CDR3 DNA is TGTGCCAGCAGCCCCGGGGGACAGGGATGGGGCATTCAGTACTTC.

This chain connects TRBV20-1 to TRBJ2-1; tentative D call: TRBD1 (5 bases). Germline-derived CDR1 and CDR2 are DFQATT and SNEGSKA (reference sequence). Trimming took 3 bases from V and 7 from J, leaving 10 bases between them. CDR3 length: 12 amino acids. This chain's CDR3 is CSASGRANEQFF. The DNA for the CDR3 is TGCAGTGCTAGTGGCAGGGCAAATGAGCAGTTCTTC.

Written as DNA, the CDR3 is TGTGCCAGCGGCCCGTGGGGGGGCGGGCTCACAGATACGCAGTATTTT. This codes for CASGPWGGGLTDTQYF. The chain carries TRBV27 and TRBJ2-3, with D possibly matching TRBD2 (7 bases). The germline CDR1 and CDR2 sequences are MNHEY and SMNVEV (reference sequence). The CDR3 runs to 16 residues. The V end lost 8 bases, the J end lost 2 bases, and 20 bases lay between the germline ends.

The CDR3 DNA follows: TGTGCCAGCAGTTACATCGGGTACAACACTGAAGCTTTCTTT. This codes for CASSYIGYNTEAFF. The genes are TRBV6-2 or TRBV6-3 and TRBJ1-1; D remains ambiguous. The V gene's germline CDR1 is MNHEY and CDR2 SVGEGT. This CDR3 comprises 14 residues. Trimming pared 2 bases from V and 2 bases from J, leaving 9 bases between.

V gene TRBV10-3 combines with J gene TRBJ2-2, with 11 bases matching TRBD2. Germline V CDR1 and CDR2: ENHRY, SYGVKD. The trim removed 10 bases at V and 0 bases at J, leaving 7 bases unmatched. This CDR3 spans 16 amino acids. The CDR3 is CATWTSGFTNTGELFF. The CDR3 region has the DNA TGTGCCACCTGGACTAGCGGGTTTACGAACACCGGGGAGCTGTTTTTT.

The CDR3 is CASRLGTASTDTQYF. CDR3 coding DNA: TGTGCCAGCAGACTAGGGACAGCTAGCACAGATACGCAGTATTTT. This chain links TRBV28 with TRBJ2-3; 7 nucleotides agree with TRBD1. The V segment lost 6 bases and the J segment 0 bases; nucleotides outside the gene matches: 6. The germline gives CDR1 MDHEN, CDR2 SYDVKM. The CDR3 covers 15 residues. Variable domain in full (rest from reference TRBV28 and TRBJ2-3): DVKVTQSSRYLVKRTGEKVFLECVQDMDHENMFWYRQDPGLGLRLIYFSYDVKMKEKGDIPEGYSVSREKKERFSLILESASTNQTSMYLCASRLGTASTDTQYFGPGTRLTVL.

The gene calls are TRBV13 and TRBJ2-5, with D maybe TRBD1 (5 bases). Trimming took 1 base from V and 4 from J, leaving 13 bases between them. Germline loops: CDR1 PRHDT, CDR2 FYEKMQ (reference sequence). This CDR3 region has 15 residues. The CDR3 sequence: CASSLEGQGGETQYF. CDR3 nucleotide sequence: TGTGCCAGCAGCTTAGAGGGGCAGGGTGGAGAGACCCAGTACTTC.

The J gene is TRBJ1-5, the V gene TRBV12-5, with D unresolved. V was clipped by 0 bases and J by 0 bases, with 12 bases between them. Germline-derived CDR1 and CDR2 are LGHNT and FRNRAP. The CDR3 totals 17 residues. CDR3 nucleotides: TGTGCTAGTGGTTTGGTATTGATGGGCCTTAGCAATCAGCCCCAGCATTTT. Amino acid sequence: CASGLVLMGLSNQPQHF.

This rearrangement joins TRBV19 to TRBJ1-2; D is unresolved. CDR3 length equals 13 residues. Trimming took off 3 bases at V and 6 bases at J, with 11 bases between the two ends. CDR1 and CDR2 from the germline V gene are LNHDA and SQIVND (reference sequence). The CDR3 DNA sequence: TGTGCCAGTAGTATGGGAGGGAATGATGGCTACACCTTC. Translating it yields CASSMGGNDGYTF.

J is TRBJ2-7 and V is TRBV7-9, with D tentatively TRBD2 (7 bases). V was clipped by 6 bases and J by 4 bases, with 16 bases between them. The CDR3 runs 14 residues. The germline V gene has CDR1 SEHNR and CDR2 FQNEAQ (reference sequence). CDR3 sequence (DNA): TGTGCCAGCAGTCCAAAGGGGGGGCCGTACGAGCAGTACTTC. Translating gives CASSPKGGPYEQYF.